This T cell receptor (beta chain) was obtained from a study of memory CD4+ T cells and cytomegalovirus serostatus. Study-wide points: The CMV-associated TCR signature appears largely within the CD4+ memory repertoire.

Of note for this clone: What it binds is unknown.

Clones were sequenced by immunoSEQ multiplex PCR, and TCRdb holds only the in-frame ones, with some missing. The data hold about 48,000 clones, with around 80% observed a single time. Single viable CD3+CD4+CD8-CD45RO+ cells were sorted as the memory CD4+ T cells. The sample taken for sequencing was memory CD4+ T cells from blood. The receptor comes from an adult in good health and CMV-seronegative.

CDR3 amino acids: CASRPPTLNEQFF. CDR3 bases: TGTGCCAGCAGGCCGCCCACTTTGAATGAGCAGTTCTTC. The V and J genes are TRBV6-6 and TRBJ2-1; the D is unclear. This CDR3 region has 13 residues. The V end lost 6 bases, the J end lost 7 bases, and 13 bases lay between the germline ends. Germline V CDR1 and CDR2: MNHNY, SVGAGI (reference sequence).